The 24 T cell receptor beta chains below were found in one sample sequenced in a study of T-cell reconstitution after alpha-beta-depleted transplantation in children. Unique molecular identifiers were incorporated during preparation of the TCRbeta library. TCRdb recomputed calls from the PCR reads with MiXCR, one row per CDR3 protein. The sample includes about a million distinct CDR3 sequences, 25% to 35% of them seen just once. This specimen was PBMCs, mostly from graft donor cells, taken 360 days after TCRalphabeta/CD19-depleted stem cell transplant. The receptors originated from a boy in the first two years of life who had a stem cell transplant for SCID, so the T cells may come from the graft donor.

The rearrangement uses TRBV5-6 and TRBJ2-7; D unresolved. Germline CDR1 SGHDT, CDR2 YYEEEE. The CDR3 is 13 residues long. Trimming took off 7 bases at V and 4 bases at J, with 15 bases between the two ends. This chain's CDR3 is CASRSNVPYEQYF. The CDR3 DNA is TGTGCCAGCCGCTCAAATGTCCCTTACGAGCAGTACTTC.

The rearrangement joins TRBV11-1 to TRBJ2-7, with TRBD1 matching 11 bases. The length of the CDR3 is 19 residues. Germline V lookup: CDR1 SGHAT, CDR2 FQDESV (reference sequence). Trimming took 1 base from V and 3 from J; bases not matched to a gene: 14. The CDR3 coding sequence is TGTGCCAGCAGCTTAGAAGGCGCCGGGACAGGGGGATCCCACTACGAGCAGTACTTC. Translation gives CASSLEGAGTGGSHYEQYF.

The CDR3: CASSATEAGGAFF. In DNA form, the CDR3 reads TGTGCCAGCAGCGCAACAGAAGCCGGGGGAGCTTTCTTT. The chain employs TRBV11-2 and TRBJ1-1, with D possibly TRBD1 on 5 matching bases. The CDR3 runs to 13 residues. Germline V gene sequence: CDR1 SGHAT, CDR2 FQNNGV. V was shortened by 5 bases and J by 10 bases, with 17 bases between the two germline ends.

The chain carries TRBV20-1 and TRBJ2-7; D is possibly TRBD2 (6 bases). V was pared by 2 bases and J by 2 bases, with 13 bases between. Germline V CDR1 and CDR2: DFQATT, SNEGSKA (reference sequence). The CDR3 runs to 14 residues. CDR3 region: CSARPSGSTYEQYF. DNA of the CDR3: TGCAGTGCTAGACCCAGCGGGTCTACCTACGAGCAGTACTTC.

V and J are TRBV7-9 and TRBJ1-1; maybe TRBD1 (6 bases). Germline CDR1 is SEHNR and CDR2 is FQNEAQ (reference sequence). The CDR3 length is 15 residues. V gave up 0 bases and J gave up 3 bases, with 11 bases separating them. The CDR3 DNA is TGTGCCAGCAGCTTAGCTACAGGGATCGACACTGAAGCTTTCTTT. Translation gives CASSLATGIDTEAFF.

V gene TRBV5-1 combines with J gene TRBJ1-4; TRBD1 matches at 7 bases. This CDR3 has 15 residues. Trimming took 1 base from V and 7 from J; bases not matched to a gene: 7. In germline, CDR1 is SGHRS, CDR2 YFSETQ. CDR3 protein: CASSLRRDRGEKLFF. CDR3 nucleotides: TGCGCCAGCAGCTTGCGGCGGGACAGAGGTGAAAAACTGTTTTTT.

The CDR3 here is CASSLAGAETGYEQYF. The CDR3 nucleotides are TGTGCCAGCAGCTTAGCGGGGGCGGAGACTGGCTACGAGCAGTACTTC. The V and J genes are TRBV7-9 and TRBJ2-7, with a weak D call TRBD1 (6 bases). This CDR3 region has 16 residues. Germline assignment: CDR1 SEHNR and CDR2 FQNEAQ (reference sequence). V dropped 0 bases and J dropped 3 bases, with 15 bases sitting between them.

This clonotype was observed many times. This rearrangement joins TRBV3-1 to TRBJ2-5, with 11 bases matching TRBD2. V lost 6 bases, J lost 2 bases, and 5 bases stayed unmatched. Looked up from germline, CDR1 is LGHDT and CDR2 is YNNKEL (reference sequence). There are 15 residues in the CDR3. CDR3 residues: CASRNLAGGQETQYF. The CDR3 DNA reads TGTGCCAGCAGGAACCTAGCGGGGGGACAAGAGACCCAGTACTTC.

The rearrangement links TRBV15 to TRBJ2-2, with 9 bases matching TRBD1. The CDR3 loop spans 16 amino acids. V trimming: 1 base; J trimming: 6 bases; junction bases outside the gene matches: 6. Germline V gene lookup returns CDR1 LNHNV and CDR2 YYDKDF (reference sequence). The CDR3 loop reads CATSRGGTGWAGELFF. CDR3 coding DNA: TGTGCCACCAGCAGAGGGGGGACAGGGTGGGCCGGGGAGCTGTTTTTT.

V usage is TRBV20-1 and J usage is TRBJ2-3; 8 bases match TRBD2. This CDR3 has 15 residues. In germline, CDR1 is DFQATT, CDR2 SNEGSKA (reference sequence). V lost 5 bases to trimming and J lost 0 bases; unmatched junction nucleotides: 7. The CDR3: CSARPGGASTDTQYF. CDR3 sequence (DNA): TGCAGTGCTCGTCCCGGGGGGGCTAGCACAGATACGCAGTATTTT.

J is TRBJ2-2 and V is TRBV12-5, with no clear D. CDR3 size: 13 residues. The germline V and J ends were trimmed by 3 bases and 0 bases, with 2 bases remaining between them. In germline, CDR1 is LGHNT, CDR2 FRNRAP. The CDR3 spells CASGLTNTGELFF. The DNA for the CDR3 is TGTGCTAGTGGTTTAACGAACACCGGGGAGCTGTTTTTT.

CDR3 bases: TGTGCCAGCAGCCATGGACAGGGGGCCCAGCCCCAGCATTTT. It is translated as CASSHGQGAQPQHF. The chain links TRBV12-3 or TRBV12-4 to TRBJ1-5, with 11 bases identical to TRBD1. This CDR3 has 14 amino acids. V lost 6 bases and J lost 7; bases outside the gene matches: 5.

The DNA for the CDR3 is TGTGCCAGCAGTCCCTCCCGACCACCAGTGGGCGCGAACACTGAAGCTTTCTTT. This sequence encodes CASSPSRPPVGANTEAFF. V gene TRBV27 combines with J gene TRBJ1-1; D gene uncertain. CDR3 length: 18 residues. Germline V gene data show CDR1 as MNHEY and CDR2 as SMNVEV (reference sequence). V lost 5 bases and J lost 1, with 23 bases in between.

This clonotype was found a few times. V is TRBV11-2 and J is TRBJ1-1; TRBD1 matches 7 bases. With 5 bases clipped from V and 7 bases from J, the junction kept 7 bases outside the gene matches. The germline CDR1 and CDR2 sequences are SGHAT and FQNNGV. This CDR3 spans 13 amino acids. The CDR3 DNA reads TGTGCCAGCAGCCGGGAGACAGGGCTTGAAGCTTTCTTT. It is translated as CASSRETGLEAFF.

This clonotype appeared a few times. The chain joins TRBV5-6 to TRBJ2-2, with 12 positions matching TRBD2. V was pared by 2 bases and J by 4 bases, with 12 bases of the junction left unmatched. The CDR3 contains 19 residues. CDR1 and CDR2 (germline): SGHDT, YYEEEE. This CDR3 reads CASSFRASGGAFSTGELFF. CDR3 in DNA: TGTGCCAGCAGCTTCCGGGCTAGCGGGGGGGCCTTCTCCACCGGGGAGCTGTTTTTT.

This clonotype was picked up a small number of times. This sequence joins TRBV12-3 or TRBV12-4 and TRBJ2-7; possible D gene TRBD2, 6 bases. The CDR3 length is 16 residues. V dropped 5 bases and J dropped 3 bases, with 20 bases sitting between them. The CDR3 coding sequence is TGTGCCAGCAGTCTCATCCGGGGGACCCCCCTCTACGAGCAGTACTTC. It is translated as CASSLIRGTPLYEQYF.

As DNA, the CDR3 is TGCAGTGCTTATAACCGGGACAGGGGGGGAGAGCAGTACTTC. Translated: CSAYNRDRGGEQYF. The chain employs TRBV20-1 and TRBJ2-7; TRBD1 matches 11 bases. The CDR3 extends over 14 amino acids. The germline V gene has CDR1 DFQATT and CDR2 SNEGSKA (reference sequence). Trimming cost V 5 bases and J 7 bases; bases outside gene matches: 10.

This clonotype was detected a few times. The chain uses TRBV10-3 and TRBJ2-1; 9 bases align to TRBD1. The V segment lost 2 bases and the J segment 4 bases; nucleotides outside the gene matches: 6. Germline CDR1 is ENHRY and CDR2 is SYGVKD. The CDR3 sequence is 16 residues long. As DNA, the CDR3 is TGTGCCATCAGTGAGAGGACGGGACAGGGATACAATGAGCAGTTCTTC. It is translated as CAISERTGQGYNEQFF.

This chain links TRBV6-1 with TRBJ1-6, with D perhaps matching TRBD1 (6 bases). The CDR3 is made up of 15 amino acids. The V gene lost 8 bases and the J gene lost 7 bases, with 18 bases spanning the gap. Germline CDR1 MNHNS, CDR2 SASEGT. This CDR3 is CASLGRGEWNSPLHF. CDR3 sequence (DNA): TGTGCCAGCCTGGGGAGGGGGGAGTGGAATTCACCCCTCCACTTT.

The V gene is TRBV20-1, the J gene TRBJ1-5; TRBD1 matches 12 bases. The CDR3 sequence is 14 residues long. The V and J ends lost 7 bases and 6 bases, in that order; junction bases with no gene match: 7. CDR1 is DFQATT, CDR2 SNEGSKA, per germline (reference sequence). Here the CDR3 reads CSVGTGGSGQPQHF. CDR3 DNA sequence: TGCAGTGTTGGGACAGGGGGCTCAGGTCAGCCCCAGCATTTT.

This clonotype was detected only a few times. This rearrangement joins TRBV28 to TRBJ1-1, with D unclear. Trimming cost V 6 bases and J 5 bases, with 10 bases left between them. The CDR3 runs 12 residues. The V gene's germline CDR1 is MDHEN and CDR2 SYDVKM. The CDR3 DNA follows: TGTGCCAGCAGCCGAAGGGAGACTGAAGCTTTCTTT. Translated, it gives CASSRRETEAFF. Full variable domain (remainder filled in from reference TRBV28 and TRBJ1-1): DVKVTQSSRYLVKRTGEKVFLECVQDMDHENMFWYRQDPGLGLRLIYFSYDVKMKEKGDIPEGYSVSREKKERFSLILESASTNQTSMYLCASSRRETEAFFGQGTRLTVV.

This clonotype has only a few counts. The rearrangement uses TRBV5-6 and TRBJ2-7; possible D gene TRBD2, 6 bases. Germline CDR1 SGHDT, CDR2 YYEEEE. The CDR3 has 14 residues. Between the trimmed V and J ends, which lost 1 base and 3 bases, there was a span of 11 bases. The CDR3 is CASSLRAGFYEQYF. Written as DNA, the CDR3 is TGTGCCAGCAGCTTGCGTGCGGGATTCTACGAGCAGTACTTC.

The chain recombines TRBV2 with TRBJ2-1; D possibly corresponds to TRBD1 (6 bases). This CDR3 is 14 amino acids long. The ends were cut back, 4 bases at V and 8 bases at J, with 15 bases in the middle. Germline CDR1 reads SNHLY; CDR2 reads FYNNEI. The chain's CDR3 is CASSVQTGSDEQFF. Written as DNA, the CDR3 is TGTGCCAGCAGTGTCCAGACAGGTAGCGATGAGCAGTTCTTC.

This clonotype was picked up a small number of times. This chain connects TRBV20-1 to TRBJ1-1; D gene uncertain. Germline-derived CDR1 and CDR2 are DFQATT and SNEGSKA (reference sequence). This CDR3 region has 15 residues. The germline V and J ends were trimmed by 0 bases and 1 base, with 12 bases remaining between them. CDR3 coding DNA: TGCAGTGCTAGAGATAGAGCGGCAGGGAACACTGAAGCTTTCTTT. Amino acids: CSARDRAAGNTEAFF.